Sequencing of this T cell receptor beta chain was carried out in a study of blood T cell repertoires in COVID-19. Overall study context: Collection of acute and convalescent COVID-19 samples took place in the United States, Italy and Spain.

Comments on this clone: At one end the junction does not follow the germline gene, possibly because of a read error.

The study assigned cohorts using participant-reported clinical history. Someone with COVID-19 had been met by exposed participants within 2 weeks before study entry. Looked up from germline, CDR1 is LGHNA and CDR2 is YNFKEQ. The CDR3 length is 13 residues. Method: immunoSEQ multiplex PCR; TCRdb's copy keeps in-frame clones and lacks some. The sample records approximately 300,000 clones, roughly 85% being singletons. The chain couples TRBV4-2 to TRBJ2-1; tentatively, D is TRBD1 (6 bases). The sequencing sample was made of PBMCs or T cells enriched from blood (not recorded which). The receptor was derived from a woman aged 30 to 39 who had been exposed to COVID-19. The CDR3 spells CASNQPGDNEQFF. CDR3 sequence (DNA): TGTGCCAGCAACCAACCAGGGGACAATGAGCAGTTCTTC.